This TCR beta chain stems from a study of blood T cell repertoires in COVID-19. Study background: Samples of COVID-19 (acute and convalescent) were obtained from the United States, Italy and Spain. From T cells, B-cell-depleted T cells, or PBMCs came the material, which was cDNA or gDNA.

CDR1 and CDR2 (germline): KGHDR, SFDVKD. The CDR3 length is 13 residues. V dropped 4 bases and J dropped 4 bases, with 7 bases sitting between them. Original processing methods: Amplification of reference gene primers provided the estimated nucleated cell counts. Generated by immunoSEQ multiplex PCR, the TCRdb table keeps only in-frame clones and is missing some. V, J and clone size are those of that table, while D and trimming were read from the DNA. The profile shows about 120,000 clones, about 89% of them singletons. Details on this clone: The sample has other DNA sequences that encode this CDR3 too.

This chain uses TRBV24-1 with TRBJ1-5; D gene ambiguous. The receptor was isolated from a human donor with acute or convalescent COVID-19. The donor label of this sample is uncertain. Sequences were obtained from peripheral blood. CDR3 amino acids: CATSDLPNQPQHF. CDR3 DNA sequence: TGTGCCACCAGTGACCTCCCGAATCAGCCCCAGCATTTT.